The sequence of this TCR beta chain was determined in a study of blood T cell repertoires in COVID-19. Looked up from germline, CDR1 is SGHRS and CDR2 is YFSETQ. V gave up 6 bases and J gave up 3 bases; unmatched junction bases: 8. The CDR3 extends over 15 amino acids. Using immunoSEQ multiplex PCR, the repertoire was profiled, and TCRdb retains in-frame clones only, with some absent. This sample carries roughly 190,000 clones, 80% to 85% of them seen once, and the ten largest clones take approximately 2.6%. This chain uses TRBV5-1 with TRBJ2-3; 9 nucleotides agree with TRBD2. This TCR came from a human donor with acute or convalescent COVID-19. The donor label of this sample is uncertain. Sequenced sample: peripheral blood. CDR3 in amino acids: CASTFSGGQTDTQYF. CDR3 DNA sequence: TGCGCCAGCACCTTTAGCGGGGGCCAGACAGATACGCAGTATTTT.